This TCR beta chain was recorded in a study of CD8+CD57+ T cells in acquired aplastic anemia. Whole-study context: DNA from sorted CD4+ and CD8+ cells averaged roughly 3.4 ug. For CD4+ cells, healthy donors had an average of about 9.9 million reads. General study points: Comparison of patients with controls identified approximately 28 shared CD8+ CDR3 sequences. For CD8+ Simpson's diversity, patients and controls showed no significant difference.

Many counts were recorded for this clonotype. No antigen is known for it. This CDR3 has 14 residues. CDR1 is SGHDT and CDR2 is YYEEEE in the germline V gene. The ends were cut back, 0 bases at V and 5 bases at J, with 9 bases in the middle. Profiling that covered TCR beta VDJ and CDR3 relied on genomic DNA as its template. Via MiXCR, TCRdb re-called the reads, giving one row per CDR3 protein. The sample yields more than 45,000 distinct CDR3 sequences, 70% to 80% seen once. This sequence was found in a human donor in good health, serving as a control. Specimen: sorted CD4+, CD8+, or CD8+CD57+ T cells (not recorded which) from PBMCs. This chain connects TRBV5-6 to TRBJ2-1; D is uncertain. Here the CDR3 reads CASSLAAIDNEQFF. The CDR3 coding sequence is TGTGCCAGCAGCTTGGCCGCTATAGACAATGAGCAGTTCTTC.